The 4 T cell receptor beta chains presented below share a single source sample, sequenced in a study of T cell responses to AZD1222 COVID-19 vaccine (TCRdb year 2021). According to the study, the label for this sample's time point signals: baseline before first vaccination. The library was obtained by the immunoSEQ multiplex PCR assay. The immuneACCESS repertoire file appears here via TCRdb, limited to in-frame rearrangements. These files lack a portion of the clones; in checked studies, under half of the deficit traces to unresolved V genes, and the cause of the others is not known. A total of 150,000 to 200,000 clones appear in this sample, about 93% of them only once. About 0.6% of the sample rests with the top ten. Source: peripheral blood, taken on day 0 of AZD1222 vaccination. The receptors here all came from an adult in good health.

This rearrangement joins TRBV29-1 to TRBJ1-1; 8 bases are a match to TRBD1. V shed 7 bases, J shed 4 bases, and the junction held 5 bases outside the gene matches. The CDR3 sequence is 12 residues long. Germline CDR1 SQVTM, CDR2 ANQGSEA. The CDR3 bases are TGCAGCGAACGTGACAGGGGCACTGAAGCTTTCTTT. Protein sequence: CSERDRGTEAFF. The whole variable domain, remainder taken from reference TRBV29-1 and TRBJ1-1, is SAVISQKPSRDICQRGTSLTIQCQVDSQVTMMFWYRQQPGQSLTLIATANQGSEATYESGFVIDKFPISRPNLTFSTLTVSNMSPEDSSIYLCSERDRGTEAFFGQGTRLTVV.

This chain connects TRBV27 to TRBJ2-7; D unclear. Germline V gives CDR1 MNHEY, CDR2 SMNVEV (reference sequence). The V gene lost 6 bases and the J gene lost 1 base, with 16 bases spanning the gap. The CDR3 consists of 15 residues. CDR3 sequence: CASRDLIRPSYEQYF. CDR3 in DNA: TGTGCCAGCAGGGACCTAATACGGCCATCCTACGAGCAGTACTTC.

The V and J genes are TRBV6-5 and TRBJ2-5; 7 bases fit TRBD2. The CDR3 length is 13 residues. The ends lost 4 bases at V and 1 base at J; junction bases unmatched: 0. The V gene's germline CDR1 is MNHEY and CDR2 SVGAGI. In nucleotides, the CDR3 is TGTGCCAGCAGTTCTAGCGGCCAAGAGACCCAGTACTTC. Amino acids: CASSSSGQETQYF.

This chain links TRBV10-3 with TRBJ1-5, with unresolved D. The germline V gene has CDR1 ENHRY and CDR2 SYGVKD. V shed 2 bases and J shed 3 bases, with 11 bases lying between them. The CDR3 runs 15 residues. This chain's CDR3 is CAISENSLPNQPQHF. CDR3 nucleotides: TGTGCCATCAGTGAGAACAGCCTCCCCAATCAGCCCCAGCATTTT.